These 8 T cell receptor beta chains share one sample of origin, sequenced in a study of T-cell memory formation after mild COVID-19. TCRdb independently ran MiXCR on the 5' RACE reads; one entry per CDR3 protein. The data contain about 440,000 distinct CDR3 sequences, roughly 20% of them singletons. Sequences were obtained from PBMCs or a T cell subset sorted from them (not recorded which). These receptors were obtained from an adult woman who had mild COVID-19 (a few samples of this study predate the infection). Cell type and time point are not known.

This clonotype was observed a few times. This chain joins TRBV5-5 and TRBJ2-3; D call uncertain. Germline V CDR1 and CDR2: SGHKS, YYEKEE (reference sequence). V lost 7 bases and J lost 2, with 11 bases in between. The CDR3 is 13 residues long. The CDR3 region is CASLGRATDTQYF. Here the CDR3 DNA reads TGTGCCAGCTTAGGTCGCGCCACAGATACGCAGTATTTT.

This clonotype was seen a few times. The gene calls are TRBV27 and TRBJ2-1; D uncertain. The ends were cut back, 2 bases at V and 16 bases at J, with 15 bases in the middle. The CDR3 consists of 12 residues. Per the germline V gene, CDR1 is MNHEY and CDR2 is SMNVEV (reference sequence). CDR3 amino acids: CASSLIGSRIFF. The CDR3 DNA sequence: TGTGCCAGCAGTTTAATTGGGTCAAGGATTTTCTTC.

The genes are TRBV12-3 or TRBV12-4 and TRBJ2-3, with 7 bases lining up with TRBD1. With 6 bases clipped from V and 6 bases from J, the junction kept 12 bases outside the gene matches. The CDR3 length is 15 residues. The CDR3 sequence is CASSEQQGNLDTQYF. In DNA form, the CDR3 reads TGTGCCAGCAGCGAACAACAGGGGAATTTGGATACGCAGTATTTT.

This clonotype has just a few counts. V gene TRBV10-3 combines with J gene TRBJ1-2, with no clear D. This CDR3 has 12 amino acids. Germline V lookup: CDR1 ENHRY, CDR2 SYGVKD. Trimming stripped 4 bases from V and 6 bases from J, with 9 bases between. CDR3 sequence reads: CAISVSGDGYTF. The CDR3 DNA is TGTGCCATCAGTGTTAGTGGTGATGGCTACACCTTC.

The CDR3 region is CASGLGDSSDETQYF. In DNA form, the CDR3 reads TGTGCTAGTGGTTTGGGCGACTCTTCGGACGAGACCCAGTACTTC. The chain employs TRBV12-5 and TRBJ2-5; unclear D gene. Germline V gene data show CDR1 as LGHNT and CDR2 as FRNRAP. This CDR3 has 15 residues. The V and J ends lost 1 base and 5 bases respectively, with 14 bases between them.

The chain carries TRBV7-9 and TRBJ2-7, with D unclear. CDR3 length equals 14 residues. Trimming left V 5 bases short and J 3 bases short, with 14 bases between. In germline, CDR1 is SEHNR, CDR2 FQNEAQ (reference sequence). The CDR3 DNA reads TGTGCCAGCAGCGTTAAGGACCGAATCTACGAGCAGTACTTC. Protein product: CASSVKDRIYEQYF.

Here the CDR3 reads CSAEEGLEEKLFF. The CDR3 region has the DNA TGCAGCGCCGAGGAGGGGTTGGAAGAAAAACTGTTTTTT. V usage is TRBV29-1 and J usage is TRBJ1-4; D perhaps matches TRBD1 (5 bases). Germline V lookup: CDR1 SQVTM, CDR2 ANQGSEA. The CDR3 covers 13 residues. Trimming took 7 bases from V and 8 from J, leaving 17 bases between them.

The chain links TRBV9 to TRBJ2-2; D is possibly TRBD1 or TRBD2 (6 bases each). The CDR3 extends over 16 amino acids. Between the trimmed V and J ends, which lost 3 bases and 7 bases, there was a span of 19 bases. Germline V gives CDR1 SGDLS, CDR2 YYNGEE. The CDR3 spells CASSGRIGGMIGELFF. DNA of the CDR3: TGTGCCAGCAGCGGAAGGATCGGGGGCATGATCGGGGAGCTGTTTTTT.